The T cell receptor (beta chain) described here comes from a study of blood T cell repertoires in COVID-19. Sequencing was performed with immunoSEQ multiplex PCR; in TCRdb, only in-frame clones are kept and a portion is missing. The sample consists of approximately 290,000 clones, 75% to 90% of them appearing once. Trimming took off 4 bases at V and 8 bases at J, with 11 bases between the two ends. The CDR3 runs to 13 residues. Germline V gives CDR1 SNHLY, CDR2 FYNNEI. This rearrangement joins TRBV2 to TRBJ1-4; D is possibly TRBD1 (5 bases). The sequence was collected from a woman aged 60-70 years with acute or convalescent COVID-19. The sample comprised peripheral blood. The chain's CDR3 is CASSAWGDEKLFF. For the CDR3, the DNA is TGTGCCAGCAGTGCTTGGGGGGACGAAAAACTGTTTTTT.